This TCR beta chain appears in the sequencing data of a study of Graves' ophthalmopathy and Graves' hyperthyroidism. The CDR3 is 15 amino acids. The ends were cut back, 6 bases at V and 6 bases at J, with 20 bases in the middle. Germline V CDR1 and CDR2: SEHNR, FQNEAQ (reference sequence). Amplifying from RNA transcripts, the study obtained TCR beta CDR3 regions. HTBI primers were used in a first-round RT-PCR, which preceded a second-round multiplex PCR. From the multiplex PCR reads, TCRdb called clonotypes with MiXCR, one entry per CDR3 protein. The data contain around 1,000,000 distinct CDR3 sequences, 35% to 45% of them singletons. This clonotype was seen at least ten times.

Sequenced material: peripheral blood or thyroid tissue (not recorded which). This receptor was taken from an adult man with Graves' hyperthyroidism. The chain is built from TRBV7-9 and TRBJ1-2; D may be TRBD1 (6 bases). Here the CDR3 reads CASRGTNYRADGYTF. The CDR3 DNA sequence: TGTGCCAGCAGAGGAACAAATTACAGGGCGGATGGCTACACCTTC.